Below, 25 T cell receptor beta chains from the same sample are listed, as sequenced in a study of T-cell reconstitution after alpha-beta-depleted transplantation in children (dated by TCRdb to 2015 to 2016). Receptor libraries were prepared by PCR. TCRdb names Illumina HiSeq 2500 as the instrument used. TCR library preparation used molecular barcoding, with unique molecular identifiers applied to normalize quantification of the TCRbeta repertoire. TCRdb handled the public reads itself, with Q25 trimming in fastp and clone calling in MiXCR, and kept productive beta chains. Identical CDR3 protein sequences are pooled into one entry, listed with their most common genes and DNA. The sample data list hundreds of thousands of distinct CDR3 sequences, and roughly 15% of these were observed just once. The ten largest clones add up to under 1.2% of the sample. The specimen comprised PBMCs from the stem cell graft donor, sampled from the stem cell graft. The source of these receptors is a human donor who donated a stem cell graft to a child with acute myeloid leukemia.

This clonotype came up many times. The chain has TRBV7-2 and TRBJ1-1; 8 nucleotides match TRBD1. In germline, CDR1 is SGHTA, CDR2 FQGNSA. Trimming took 8 bases from V and 10 from J; bases not matched to a gene: 12. The CDR3 extends over 13 amino acids. CDR3 protein: CASATQGALRAFF. The CDR3 nucleotides are TGTGCCAGCGCTACCCAGGGGGCGCTTCGAGCTTTCTTT.

The V gene is TRBV12-3 or TRBV12-4, the J gene TRBJ2-6; 7 bases fit TRBD2. The CDR3 has 15 residues. Losses at the gene ends were 3 bases for V and 4 bases for J; bases not matched to a gene: 3. In DNA form, the CDR3 reads TGTGCCAGCAGTTTGGGAGGGGTCGGGGCCAACGTCCTGACTTTC. Translated, it gives CASSLGGVGANVLTF.

The CDR3 bases are TGTGCCAGCAGCTTAGCGCAAAAGGGATTCGGGGAGCTGTTTTTT. This translates into CASSLAQKGFGELFF. The rearrangement links TRBV7-9 to TRBJ2-2, with unresolved D. CDR1 SEHNR and CDR2 FQNEAQ come from the germline V gene (reference sequence). This CDR3 has 15 residues. The V and J ends lost 0 bases and 7 bases respectively, with 12 bases between them.

V and J are TRBV28 and TRBJ2-5, with D possibly called TRBD1 or TRBD2 (5 bases each). Germline V CDR1 and CDR2: MDHEN, SYDVKM. The CDR3 is made up of 14 amino acids. Deletions cut 6 bases from V and 1 base from J, with 12 bases between. The CDR3 here is CASRSGRSQETQYF. The CDR3 DNA follows: TGTGCCAGCAGGTCGGGACGGAGCCAAGAGACCCAGTACTTC.

This clonotype was detected only once. V gene TRBV6-2 or TRBV6-3 combines with J gene TRBJ2-2, with 12 positions matching TRBD1. The CDR3 covers 15 residues. Trimming removed 6 bases from V and 7 bases from J; junction bases left unmatched: 6. Per the germline V gene, CDR1 is MNHEY and CDR2 is SVGEGT. The CDR3 protein is CASRAGTGGFGELFF. CDR3 DNA: TGTGCCAGCAGGGCCGGGACAGGGGGCTTCGGGGAGCTGTTTTTT.

Concerning this clonotype: This clone may be a read error of a much larger clone one base away. CDR3: CASSGGQRNTQAFF. DNA of the CDR3: TGCGCCAGCAGCGGGGGACAGAGGAACACTCAAGCTTTCTTT. This chain connects TRBV5-1 to TRBJ1-1; 7 bases are a match to TRBD1. Germline V gene sequence: CDR1 SGHRS, CDR2 YFSETQ. The length of the CDR3 is 14 residues. Combining the CDR3 with reference TRBV5-1 and TRBJ1-1 gives the whole variable domain KAGVTQTPRYLIKTRGQQVTLSCSPISGHRSVSWYQQTPGQGLQFLFEYFSETQRNKGNFPGRFSGRQFSNSRSEMNVSTLELGDSALYLCASSGGQRNTQAFFGQGTRLTVV.

This clonotype has a count of ten or more. The chain joins TRBV5-6 to TRBJ1-5, with D uncertain. CDR1 is SGHDT and CDR2 is YYEEEE in the germline V gene. This CDR3 has 14 residues. The V end was cut by 5 bases, the J end by 1 base, with 10 bases between. This CDR3 reads CASRILGSNQPQHF. DNA of the CDR3: TGTGCCAGCAGGATTTTGGGGAGCAATCAGCCCCAGCATTTT.

The chain combines TRBV9 with TRBJ2-5, with D perhaps matching TRBD2 (6 bases). Trimming left V 4 bases short and J 5 bases short, with 18 bases between. The germline gives CDR1 SGDLS, CDR2 YYNGEE. This CDR3 is 15 amino acids long. DNA for the CDR3: TGTGCCAGCAGCATAGGGACTGGAGAAGGGGAGACCCAGTACTTC. It codes for CASSIGTGEGETQYF.

This clonotype has a handful of counts. The CDR3 coding sequence is TGTGCCAGCAGCTTAGTGAAGGGTGAAGCTTTCTTT. Protein product: CASSLVKGEAFF. The V call is TRBV7-6, the J call TRBJ1-1; no firm D call. The CDR3 is 12 amino acids. V was trimmed by 1 base and J by 7 bases, leaving 7 bases between them. Per germline, CDR1 SGHVS and CDR2 FNYEAQ. The variable domain in full, with the rest retrieved from reference TRBV7-6 and TRBJ1-1, is GAGVSQSPRYKVTKRGQDVALRCDPISGHVSLYWYRQALGQGPEFLTYFNYEAQQDKSGLPNDRFSAERPEGSISTLTIQRTEQRDSAMYRCASSLVKGEAFFGQGTRLTVV.

This clonotype was counted many times. Here the CDR3 reads CSAVWDQLSYEQYF. The CDR3 DNA follows: TGCAGTGCCGTCTGGGACCAACTCTCCTACGAGCAGTACTTC. J is TRBJ2-7 and V is TRBV20-1; D possibly uses TRBD1 or TRBD2 (5 bases each). The CDR3 runs to 14 residues. Germline-derived CDR1 and CDR2 are DFQATT and SNEGSKA (reference sequence). Trimming removed 6 bases from V and 0 bases from J, with 15 bases in between.

In its sample, this clonotype was seen many times. The chain joins TRBV6-5 to TRBJ1-2; no reliable D call. V was cut by 7 bases and J by 7 bases, with 13 bases left in between. The CDR3 length is 12 residues. In germline, CDR1 is MNHEY, CDR2 SVGAGI. The CDR3 DNA reads as TGTGCCAGCACCGAATCTGGGTCTGGCTACACCTTC. Translation: CASTESGSGYTF.

This clonotype was picked up a small number of times. The chain has TRBV20-1 and TRBJ2-3; D is ambiguous. CDR1 and CDR2 from the germline V gene are DFQATT and SNEGSKA (reference sequence). The V end was cut by 6 bases, the J end by 0 bases, with 13 bases between. The CDR3 totals 14 residues. In DNA, the CDR3 is TGCAGTGCCCCCCCTAGGCGGAGCACAGATACGCAGTATTTT. Translated: CSAPPRRSTDTQYF.

The J gene is TRBJ2-5, the V gene TRBV5-1; D remains unclear. The V end lost 4 bases, the J end lost 5 bases, and 18 bases lay between the germline ends. Germline CDR1 and CDR2: SGHRS and YFSETQ. The CDR3 covers 15 residues. This chain's CDR3 is CASSLLGYFQETQYF. The CDR3 DNA reads TGCGCCAGCAGCCTCCTCGGGTATTTCCAGGAGACCCAGTACTTC.

This chain connects TRBV20-1 to TRBJ2-4, with unresolved D. The CDR3 extends over 13 amino acids. Germline CDR1 is DFQATT and CDR2 is SNEGSKA (reference sequence). Trimming removed 2 bases from V and 1 base from J, with 6 bases in between. CDR3 in DNA: TGCAGTGCTAGAACGGAGGCCAAAAACATTCAGTACTTC. Its protein product is CSARTEAKNIQYF.

The CDR3, as DNA: TGTGCCAGCAGCCCCGGAACCGGGACCGACTCACACGAGCAGTACTTC. This gives the protein CASSPGTGTDSHEQYF. The chain recombines TRBV7-2 with TRBJ2-7; D may match TRBD1 or TRBD2 (5 bases each). The CDR3 runs 16 residues. CDR1 is SGHTA and CDR2 is FQGNSA in the germline V gene. Trimming took 5 bases from V and 5 from J, leaving 22 bases between them.

This clonotype has ten or more counts. The gene calls are TRBV7-8 and TRBJ2-3, with 8 bases matching TRBD2. CDR1 is SGHVS, CDR2 FQNEAQ, per germline. The CDR3 totals 15 residues. V was clipped by 7 bases and J by 1 base; unmatched bases: 7. CDR3 sequence: CASTRLATRTDTQYF. CDR3 DNA: TGTGCCAGCACCCGACTAGCGACTCGCACAGATACGCAGTATTTT. Based on the CDR3 plus reference TRBV7-8 and TRBJ2-3, the full variable domain is GAGVSQSPRYKVAKRGQDVALRCDPISGHVSLFWYQQALGQGPEFLTYFQNEAQLDKSGLPSDRFFAERPEGSVSTLKIQRTQQEDSAVYLCASTRLATRTDTQYFGPGTRLTVL.

This chain uses TRBV5-1 with TRBJ1-1, with TRBD1 matching 9 bases. Per germline, CDR1 SGHRS and CDR2 YFSETQ. The CDR3 is 15 residues long. The J segment lost 0 bases and the V segment lost 2 bases, leaving 2 bases of the junction unmatched. The CDR3 loop is CASSFDRGMNTEAFF. In nucleotides, the CDR3 is TGCGCCAGCAGCTTTGACAGGGGGATGAACACTGAAGCTTTCTTT.

Many counts were recorded for this clonotype. Compared with germline, one end of the junction differs, possibly owing to a read error. The chain uses TRBV7-9 and TRBJ2-5; 8 bases fit TRBD1. The germline gives CDR1 SEHNR, CDR2 FQNEAQ (reference sequence). The CDR3 length is 14 residues. Here the CDR3 DNA reads TGTGCCAGCACCTTAACTGACAGGGGAGAGACCCAGTACTTC. Protein product: CASTLTDRGETQYF. The full variable domain, its missing parts supplied by reference TRBV7-9 and TRBJ2-5, is DTGVSQNPRHKITKRGQNVTFRCDPISEHNRLYWYRQTLGQGPEFLTYFQNEAQLEKSRLLSDRFSAERPKGSFSTLEIQRTEQGDSAMYLCASTLTDRGETQYFGPGTRLLVL.

The chain is built from TRBV4-3 and TRBJ2-2, with D unresolved. This CDR3 is built from 16 residues. With 0 bases removed from V and 1 base from J, the gap between germline ends came to 9 bases. The germline V gene encodes CDR1 LGHNA and CDR2 YSLEER. The CDR3 region has the DNA TGCGCCAGCAGCCAAGATTTTTTGCTGAACACCGGGGAGCTGTTTTTT. It translates to CASSQDFLLNTGELFF.

At least ten counts were recorded for this clonotype. This chain connects TRBV25-1 to TRBJ2-5, with D perhaps being TRBD1 or TRBD2 (6 bases each). V gave up 1 base and J gave up 1 base, with 10 bases separating them. Germline lookup yields CDR1 MGHDK and CDR2 SYGVNS. This CDR3 contains 15 residues. The chain's CDR3 is CASSELGGGQETQYF. The DNA of the CDR3 is TGTGCCAGCAGTGAATTAGGAGGGGGCCAAGAGACCCAGTACTTC.

This clonotype occurred many times. The chain employs TRBV7-2 and TRBJ2-3; 16 bases fit TRBD2. J lost 6 bases, V lost 5 bases, and 8 bases had no gene match. Germline assignment: CDR1 SGHTA and CDR2 FQGNSA. CDR3 length: 17 residues. The CDR3 here is CASSDGTSGGAGDTQYF. The CDR3, as DNA: TGTGCCAGCAGCGACGGGACTAGCGGGGGGGCCGGGGATACGCAGTATTTT. Combining the CDR3 with reference TRBV7-2 and TRBJ2-3 gives the whole variable domain GAGVSQSPSNKVTEKGKDVELRCDPISGHTALYWYRQSLGQGLEFLIYFQGNSAPDKSGLPSDRFSAERTGGSVSTLTIQRTQQEDSAVYLCASSDGTSGGAGDTQYFGPGTRLTVL.

J is TRBJ2-5 and V is TRBV9; D gene unclear. V lost 7 bases and J 5 bases, leaving 15 bases between the germline ends. This CDR3 has 13 residues. Germline V gene sequence: CDR1 SGDLS, CDR2 YYNGEE. CDR3 in amino acids: CASESGDGETQYF. The CDR3 DNA is TGTGCCAGCGAAAGTGGGGATGGGGAGACCCAGTACTTC.

Ten or more counts support this clonotype. The chain is built from TRBV7-2 and TRBJ1-5; weak D call: TRBD1 (5 bases). V was clipped by 1 base and J by 7 bases, with 14 bases between them. The CDR3 loop spans 15 amino acids. The germline gives CDR1 SGHTA, CDR2 FQGNSA. For the CDR3, the DNA is TGTGCCAGCAGCTTAGGTGGGCAGGGCGAGCAGCCCCAGCATTTT. It codes for CASSLGGQGEQPQHF.

Remarks on this clonotype: This sequence may be a read error, since a much larger clone differs from it by one base. In DNA, the CDR3 is TGTGCCAGCAGCGGGGGGACAGGGCCCTACAATGAGCAGTACTTC. Translated, it gives CASSGGTGPYNEQYF. V usage is TRBV5-6 and J usage is TRBJ2-1; TRBD1 matches at 9 bases. The closer fit of TRBJ2-7 to the DNA end suggests the J call may be wrong. The CDR3 extends over 15 amino acids. From germline, CDR1 is SGHDT and CDR2 YYEEEE.

The table lists this clonotype with many counts. J is TRBJ1-2 and V is TRBV20-1; 8 bases fit TRBD1. The CDR3 has 16 residues. Losses at the gene ends were 5 bases for V and 3 bases for J; bases not matched to a gene: 14. Germline V gene data show CDR1 as DFQATT and CDR2 as SNEGSKA (reference sequence). The CDR3 bases are TGCAGTGCTCCGACAGGGGCCCCCTATAGGGACTATGGCTACACCTTC. Translation: CSAPTGAPYRDYGYTF.